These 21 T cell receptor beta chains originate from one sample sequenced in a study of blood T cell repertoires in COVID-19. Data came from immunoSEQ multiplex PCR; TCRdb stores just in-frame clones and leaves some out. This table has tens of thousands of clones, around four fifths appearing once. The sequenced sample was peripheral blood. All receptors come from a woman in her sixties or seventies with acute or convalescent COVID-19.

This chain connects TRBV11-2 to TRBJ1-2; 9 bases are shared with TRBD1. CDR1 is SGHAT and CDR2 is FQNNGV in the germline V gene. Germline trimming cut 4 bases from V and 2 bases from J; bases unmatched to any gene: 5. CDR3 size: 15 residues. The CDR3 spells CASSSLGQGNYGYTF. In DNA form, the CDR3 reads TGTGCCAGCAGCTCGTTGGGACAGGGAAACTATGGCTACACCTTC.

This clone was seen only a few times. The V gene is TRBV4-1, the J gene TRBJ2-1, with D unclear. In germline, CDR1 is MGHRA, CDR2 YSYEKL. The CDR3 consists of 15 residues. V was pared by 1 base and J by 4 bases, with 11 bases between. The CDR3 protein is CASSQAAVSYNEQFF. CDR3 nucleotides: TGCGCCAGCAGCCAAGCCGCAGTGTCTTACAATGAGCAGTTCTTC.

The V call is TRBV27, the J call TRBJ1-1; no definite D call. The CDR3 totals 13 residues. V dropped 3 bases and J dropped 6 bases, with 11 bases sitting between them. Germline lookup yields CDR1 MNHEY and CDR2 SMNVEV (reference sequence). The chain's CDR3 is CASSLLGSAEAFF. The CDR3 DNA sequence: TGTGCCAGCAGTTTGTTAGGGAGCGCTGAAGCTTTCTTT.

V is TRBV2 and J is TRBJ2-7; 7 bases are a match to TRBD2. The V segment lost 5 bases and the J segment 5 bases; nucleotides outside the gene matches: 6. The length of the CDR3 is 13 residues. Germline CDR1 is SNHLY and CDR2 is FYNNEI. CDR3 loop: CASSLAEAHEQYF. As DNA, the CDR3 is TGTGCCAGCAGTCTAGCGGAGGCCCACGAGCAGTACTTC.

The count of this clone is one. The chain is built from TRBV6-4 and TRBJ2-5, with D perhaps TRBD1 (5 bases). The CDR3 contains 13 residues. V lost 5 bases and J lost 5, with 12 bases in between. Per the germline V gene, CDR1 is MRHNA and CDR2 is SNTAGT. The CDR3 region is CASSRRQFETQYF. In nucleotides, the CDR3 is TGTGCCAGCAGTCGAAGACAGTTCGAGACCCAGTACTTC.

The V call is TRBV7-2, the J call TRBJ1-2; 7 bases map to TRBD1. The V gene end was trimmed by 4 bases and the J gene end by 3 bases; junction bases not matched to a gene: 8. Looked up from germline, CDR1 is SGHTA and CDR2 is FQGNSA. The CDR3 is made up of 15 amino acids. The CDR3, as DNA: TGTGCCAGCAGCTCCCTCGGACAGGCCTACTATGGCTACACCTTC. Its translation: CASSSLGQAYYGYTF.

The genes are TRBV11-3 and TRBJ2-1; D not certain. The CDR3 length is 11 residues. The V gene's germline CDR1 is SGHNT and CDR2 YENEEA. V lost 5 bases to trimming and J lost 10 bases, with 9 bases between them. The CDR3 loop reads CASSLRQEQFF. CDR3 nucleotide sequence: TGTGCCAGCAGCCTGCGACAAGAGCAGTTCTTC.

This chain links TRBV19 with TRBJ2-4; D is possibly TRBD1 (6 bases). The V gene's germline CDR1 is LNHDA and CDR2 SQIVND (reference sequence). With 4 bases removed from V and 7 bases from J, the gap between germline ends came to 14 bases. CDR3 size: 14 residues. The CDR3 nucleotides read TGTGCCAGTAGTAACCGGGACACGGTGAACATTCAGTACTTC. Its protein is CASSNRDTVNIQYF. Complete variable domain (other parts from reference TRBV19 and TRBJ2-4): DGGITQSPKYLFRKEGQNVTLSCEQNLNHDAMYWYRQDPGQGLRLIYYSQIVNDFQKGDIAEGYSVSREKKESFPLTVTSAQKNPTAFYLCASSNRDTVNIQYFGAGTRLSVL.

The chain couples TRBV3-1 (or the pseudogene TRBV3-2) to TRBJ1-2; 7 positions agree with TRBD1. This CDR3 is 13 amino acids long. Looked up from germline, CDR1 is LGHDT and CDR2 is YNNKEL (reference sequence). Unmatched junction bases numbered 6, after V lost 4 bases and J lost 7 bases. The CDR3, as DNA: TGTGCCAGCAGCCCATCAGGGGGGTCTGGCTACACCTTC. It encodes CASSPSGGSGYTF.

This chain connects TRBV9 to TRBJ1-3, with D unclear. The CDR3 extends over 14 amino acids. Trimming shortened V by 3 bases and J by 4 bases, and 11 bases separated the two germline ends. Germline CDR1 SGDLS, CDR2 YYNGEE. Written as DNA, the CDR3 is TGTGCCAGCAGCGCGACAACGAGCGGAAACACCATATATTTT. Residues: CASSATTSGNTIYF. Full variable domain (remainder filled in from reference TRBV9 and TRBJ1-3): DSGVTQTPKHLITATGQRVTLRCSPRSGDLSVYWYQQSLDQGLQFLIQYYNGEERAKGNILERFSAQQFPDLHSELNLSSLELGDSALYFCASSATTSGNTIYFGEGSWLTVV.

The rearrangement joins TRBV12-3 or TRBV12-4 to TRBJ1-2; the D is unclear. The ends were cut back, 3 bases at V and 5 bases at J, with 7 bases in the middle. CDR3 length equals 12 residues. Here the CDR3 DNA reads TGTGCCAGCAGTTTTGGAGGGTATGGCTACACCTTC. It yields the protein CASSFGGYGYTF.

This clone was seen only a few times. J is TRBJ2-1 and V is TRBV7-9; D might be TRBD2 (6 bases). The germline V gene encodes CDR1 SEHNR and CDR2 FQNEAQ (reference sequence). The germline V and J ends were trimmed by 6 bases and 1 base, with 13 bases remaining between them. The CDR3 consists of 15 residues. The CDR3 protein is CASRGGGGSYNEQFF. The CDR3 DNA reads TGTGCCAGCAGGGGCGGAGGAGGGTCCTACAATGAGCAGTTCTTC.

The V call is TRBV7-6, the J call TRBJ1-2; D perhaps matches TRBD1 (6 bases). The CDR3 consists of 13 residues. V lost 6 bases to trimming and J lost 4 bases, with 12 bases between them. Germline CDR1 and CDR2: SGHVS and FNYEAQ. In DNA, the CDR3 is TGTGCCAGCAGTCCCCTCAGGGGCTATGGCTACACCTTC. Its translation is CASSPLRGYGYTF.

The CDR3 spells CASSPRQGSYEQYF. CDR3 sequence (DNA): TGTGCCAGCAGTCCACGACAGGGTTCCTACGAGCAGTACTTC. V and J are TRBV27 and TRBJ2-7, with 7 bases lining up with TRBD1. The germline gives CDR1 MNHEY, CDR2 SMNVEV (reference sequence). The V segment lost 5 bases and the J segment 1 base; nucleotides outside the gene matches: 5. This CDR3 contains 14 residues.

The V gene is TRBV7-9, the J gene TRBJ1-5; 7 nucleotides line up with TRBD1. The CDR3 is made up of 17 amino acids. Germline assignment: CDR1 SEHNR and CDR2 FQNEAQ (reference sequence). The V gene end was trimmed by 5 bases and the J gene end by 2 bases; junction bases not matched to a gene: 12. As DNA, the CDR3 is TGTGCCAGCAGCCCAATGACAGGGAAAAGTGGCAATCAGCCCCAGCATTTT. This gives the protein CASSPMTGKSGNQPQHF.

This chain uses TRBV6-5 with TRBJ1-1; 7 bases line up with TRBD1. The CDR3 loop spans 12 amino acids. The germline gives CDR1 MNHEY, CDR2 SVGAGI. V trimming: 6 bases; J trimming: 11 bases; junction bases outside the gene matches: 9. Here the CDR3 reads CASRGDRAKAFF. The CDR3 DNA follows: TGTGCCAGCAGAGGTGACAGGGCGAAGGCTTTCTTT.

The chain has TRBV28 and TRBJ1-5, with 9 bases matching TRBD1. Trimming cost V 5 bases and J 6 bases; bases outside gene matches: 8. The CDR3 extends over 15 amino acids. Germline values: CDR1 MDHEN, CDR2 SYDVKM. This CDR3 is CASSTLQGAGQPQHF. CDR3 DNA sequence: TGTGCCAGCAGTACCTTACAGGGGGCCGGTCAGCCCCAGCATTTT.

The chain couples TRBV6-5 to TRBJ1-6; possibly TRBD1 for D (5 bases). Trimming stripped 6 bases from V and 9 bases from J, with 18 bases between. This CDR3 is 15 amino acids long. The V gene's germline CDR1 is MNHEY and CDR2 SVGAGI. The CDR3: CASRAQILGGSPLHF. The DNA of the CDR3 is TGTGCCAGCAGGGCTCAGATACTCGGGGGTTCACCCCTCCACTTT.

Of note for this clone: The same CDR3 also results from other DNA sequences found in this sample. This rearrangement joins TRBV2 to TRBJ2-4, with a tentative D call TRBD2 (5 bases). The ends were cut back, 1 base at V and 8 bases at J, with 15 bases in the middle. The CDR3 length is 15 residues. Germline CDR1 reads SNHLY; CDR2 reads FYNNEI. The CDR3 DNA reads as TGTGCCAGCAGTGAAGGGGCCTCGGGATTAGACATTCAGTACTTC. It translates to CASSEGASGLDIQYF.

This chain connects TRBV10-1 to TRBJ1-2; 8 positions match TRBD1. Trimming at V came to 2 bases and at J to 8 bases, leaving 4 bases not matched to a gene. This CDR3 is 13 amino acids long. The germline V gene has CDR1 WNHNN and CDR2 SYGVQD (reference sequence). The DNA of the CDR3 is TGCGCCAGCAGTGAGCATTCAGGGGGCGGCTACACCTTC. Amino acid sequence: CASSEHSGGGYTF.

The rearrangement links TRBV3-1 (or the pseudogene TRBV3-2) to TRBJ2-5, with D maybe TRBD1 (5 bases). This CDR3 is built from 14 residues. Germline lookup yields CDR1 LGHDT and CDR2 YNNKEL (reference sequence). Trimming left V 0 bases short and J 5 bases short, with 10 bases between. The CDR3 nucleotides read TGTGCCAGCAGCCAAGAAACAGGTTCGGAGACCCAGTACTTC. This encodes CASSQETGSETQYF.